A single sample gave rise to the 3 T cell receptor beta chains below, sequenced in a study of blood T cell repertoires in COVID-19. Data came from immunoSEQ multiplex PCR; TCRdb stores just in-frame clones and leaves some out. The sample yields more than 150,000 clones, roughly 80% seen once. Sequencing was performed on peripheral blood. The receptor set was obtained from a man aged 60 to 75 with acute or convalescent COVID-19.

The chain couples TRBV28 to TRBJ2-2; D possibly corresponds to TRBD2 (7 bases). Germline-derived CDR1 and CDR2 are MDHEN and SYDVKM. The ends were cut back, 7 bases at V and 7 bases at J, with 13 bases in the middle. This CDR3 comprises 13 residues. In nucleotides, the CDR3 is TGTGCCAGCATCACAGGGAGGGGCGGGGAGCTGTTTTTT. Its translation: CASITGRGGELFF.

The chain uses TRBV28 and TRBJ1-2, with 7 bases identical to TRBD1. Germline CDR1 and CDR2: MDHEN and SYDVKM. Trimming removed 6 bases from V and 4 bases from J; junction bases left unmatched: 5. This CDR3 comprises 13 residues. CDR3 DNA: TGTGCCAGCAGGCTTACAGGGGCCTATGGCTACACCTTC. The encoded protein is CASRLTGAYGYTF.

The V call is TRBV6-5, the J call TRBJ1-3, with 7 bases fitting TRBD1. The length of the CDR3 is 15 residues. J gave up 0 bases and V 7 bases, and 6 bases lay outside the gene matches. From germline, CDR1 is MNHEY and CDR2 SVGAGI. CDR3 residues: CASTTDRTSGNTIYF. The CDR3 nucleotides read TGTGCCAGCACCACGGACAGGACCTCTGGAAACACCATATATTTT.